Listed below are T cell receptor beta chains from one sample, sequenced in a study of post-analysis software for immune sequencing data. From the PCR reads, TCRdb called clonotypes with MiXCR, one entry per CDR3 protein. This table holds hundreds of thousands of distinct CDR3 sequences, approximately 53% found once. The sample consisted of blood. These receptors originate from a girl between 5 and 17 years old with multiple sclerosis. Both conserved end residues are part of each CDR3. D genes are given only for firm matches. Only some rows state a clone size, as once, few, many or a class for expanded clones.

J gene: TRBJ2-3; D gene: NA; CDR3 length: 13; clone size: NA; V gene: TRBV29-1; CDR3 DNA: TGCAGCGTTGATCAGGGATCCACAGATACGCAGTATTTT; CDR3 protein: CSVDQGSTDTQYF
J gene: TRBJ2-1; D gene: TRBD2; CDR3 length: 18; clone size: NA; V gene: TRBV20-1; CDR3 DNA: TGCAGTGCTAGAGAGAGATGGGGGGGGGGACTCACCTACAATGAGCAGTTCTTC; CDR3 protein: CSARERWGGGLTYNEQFF
J gene: TRBJ2-7; D gene: NA; CDR3 length: 15; clone size: NA; V gene: TRBV4-2; CDR3 DNA: TGTGCCAGCAGCCAAGAAGGTCCAGGAGGCTACGAGCAGTACTTC; CDR3 protein: CASSQEGPGGYEQYF
J gene: TRBJ1-1; D gene: NA; CDR3 length: 12; clone size: NA; V gene: TRBV29-1; CDR3 DNA: TGCAGCGTTGAACCAGGGGACACTGAAGCTTTCTTT; CDR3 protein: CSVEPGDTEAFF
J gene: TRBJ2-5; D gene: NA; CDR3 length: 13; clone size: NA; V gene: TRBV11-2; CDR3 DNA: TGTGCCAGCAGCCCAGGGGGGTCAGGGACCCAGTACTTC; CDR3 protein: CASSPGGSGTQYF
J gene: TRBJ2-5; D gene: NA; CDR3 length: 13; clone size: NA; V gene: TRBV12-3/TRBV12-4; CDR3 DNA: TGTGCCAGCAGTTTCGGTACAGGGAGCTCCCAGTACTTC; CDR3 protein: CASSFGTGSSQYF
J gene: TRBJ2-7; D gene: NA; CDR3 length: 12; clone size: few; V gene: TRBV12-3/TRBV12-4; CDR3 DNA: TGTGCCAGCAGTTCCTCCGTGGGTGAAAGGTACTTC; CDR3 protein: CASSSSVGERYF
J gene: TRBJ2-7; D gene: NA; CDR3 length: 14; clone size: NA; V gene: TRBV12-3/TRBV12-4; CDR3 DNA: TGTGCCAGCACCCGAGGCGGCATATCCTACGAGCAGTACTTC; CDR3 protein: CASTRGGISYEQYF
J gene: TRBJ1-5; D gene: NA; CDR3 length: 17; clone size: NA; V gene: TRBV7-2; CDR3 DNA: TGTGCCAGCAGCTTAAACCCGAGTAAAGGCTGGTATCAGCCCCAGCATTTT; CDR3 protein: CASSLNPSKGWYQPQHF
J gene: TRBJ2-1; D gene: TRBD2; CDR3 length: 15; clone size: NA; V gene: TRBV7-9; CDR3 DNA: TGTGCCAGCATGGCGCTAGCGGGGGCCCTGGGAGAGCAGTTCTTC; CDR3 protein: CASMALAGALGEQFF
J gene: TRBJ2-3; D gene: TRBD2; CDR3 length: 14; clone size: NA; V gene: TRBV15; CDR3 DNA: TGTGCCACCGCCTTAGGCGGGGGGACAGATACGCAGTATTTT; CDR3 protein: CATALGGGTDTQYF
J gene: TRBJ2-1; D gene: TRBD1; CDR3 length: 16; clone size: NA; V gene: TRBV20-1; CDR3 DNA: TGCAGTGCTGGTAAACAGGGGACGAGCTCCTACAATGAGCAGTTCTTC; CDR3 protein: CSAGKQGTSSYNEQFF
J gene: TRBJ1-2; D gene: NA; CDR3 length: 15; clone size: few; V gene: TRBV9; CDR3 DNA: TGTGCCAGCAGCGGCCCCCCCGTGGGGGCAACAGGCTACACCTTC; CDR3 protein: CASSGPPVGATGYTF
J gene: TRBJ2-7; D gene: NA; CDR3 length: 14; clone size: NA; V gene: TRBV7-9; CDR3 DNA: TGTGCCAGCAGCAACCGGACACTTCTCTACGAGCAGTACTTC; CDR3 protein: CASSNRTLLYEQYF
J gene: TRBJ1-1; D gene: NA; CDR3 length: 13; clone size: few; V gene: TRBV29-1; CDR3 DNA: TGCAGCGTTGTAATCCGGCTCTACACTGAAGCTTTCTTT; CDR3 protein: CSVVIRLYTEAFF
J gene: TRBJ2-1; D gene: TRBD2; CDR3 length: 15; clone size: few; V gene: TRBV7-2; CDR3 DNA: TGTGCCAGCAGCTCTAGCGGGCGCTCCTACAATGAGCAGTTCTTC; CDR3 protein: CASSSSGRSYNEQFF
J gene: TRBJ2-3; D gene: NA; CDR3 length: 15; clone size: few; V gene: TRBV7-8; CDR3 DNA: TGTGCCAGCAGCCGGAAGAGCGGGAGCACAGATACGCAGTATTTT; CDR3 protein: CASSRKSGSTDTQYF
J gene: TRBJ2-3; D gene: TRBD2; CDR3 length: 17; clone size: NA; V gene: TRBV12-3/TRBV12-4; CDR3 DNA: TGTGCCAGCAGCTCCCAACTCCGCGGGAGAGGCGCAGATACGCAGTATTTT; CDR3 protein: CASSSQLRGRGADTQYF
J gene: TRBJ2-7; D gene: NA; CDR3 length: 13; clone size: few; V gene: TRBV29-1; CDR3 DNA: TGCAGCTCTGCGTGGACTTCTTCCTCCGAGCAGTACTTC; CDR3 protein: CSSAWTSSSEQYF
J gene: TRBJ2-7; D gene: NA; CDR3 length: 12; clone size: NA; V gene: TRBV7-9; CDR3 DNA: TGTGCCAGCAGCCCCGAGGCGGGGAAGCAGTACTTC; CDR3 protein: CASSPEAGKQYF
J gene: TRBJ2-5; D gene: NA; CDR3 length: 12; clone size: few; V gene: TRBV10-3; CDR3 DNA: TGTGCCATCAGGGACCGCCAAGAGACCCAGTACTTC; CDR3 protein: CAIRDRQETQYF
J gene: TRBJ2-5; D gene: NA; CDR3 length: 13; clone size: NA; V gene: TRBV20-1; CDR3 DNA: TGCAGTGCTAGAGCAGCAATCCAAGAGACCCAGTACTTC; CDR3 protein: CSARAAIQETQYF
J gene: TRBJ2-5; D gene: TRBD1; CDR3 length: 15; clone size: NA; V gene: TRBV28; CDR3 DNA: TGTGCCAGCCGATGGATAAGGGGGCAGAGGGAGACCCAGTACTTC; CDR3 protein: CASRWIRGQRETQYF
J gene: TRBJ2-7; D gene: TRBD1; CDR3 length: 14; clone size: few; V gene: TRBV29-1; CDR3 DNA: TGCAGCGCCCGCGGACAGGGGACGCTCGACGAGCAGTACTTC; CDR3 protein: CSARGQGTLDEQYF
J gene: TRBJ1-2; D gene: NA; CDR3 length: 13; clone size: NA; V gene: TRBV29-1; CDR3 DNA: TGCAGCGTAACCCTTGCGGGAGGCTATGGCTACACCTTC; CDR3 protein: CSVTLAGGYGYTF
J gene: TRBJ2-3; D gene: TRBD1; CDR3 length: 15; clone size: few; V gene: TRBV15; CDR3 DNA: TGTGCCACCAGCAGGGGACAGGGGGTCGCAGATACGCAGTATTTT; CDR3 protein: CATSRGQGVADTQYF
J gene: TRBJ2-6; D gene: NA; CDR3 length: 17; clone size: NA; V gene: TRBV2; CDR3 DNA: TGTGCCAGCAGCAGGGATAGGGGACCCTCTGGGGCCAACGTCCTGACTTTC; CDR3 protein: CASSRDRGPSGANVLTF
J gene: TRBJ2-5; D gene: NA; CDR3 length: 14; clone size: NA; V gene: TRBV7-9; CDR3 DNA: TGTGCCAGCAGCCATGTAGGGTTTTTAGGGGAGCAGTACTTC; CDR3 protein: CASSHVGFLGEQYF